Sequencing of this TCR beta chain was carried out in a study of blood T cell repertoires in COVID-19. Study background: Material from acute and convalescent COVID-19 was sourced from the United States, Italy and Spain.

The CDR3 consists of 14 residues. Looked up from germline, CDR1 is MGHRA and CDR2 is YSYEKL. V was trimmed by 4 bases and J by 6 bases, leaving 13 bases between them. Recruited during active infection, patients (from Seattle) were subsequently followed longitudinally. Here immunoSEQ multiplex PCR was the method, and the copy in TCRdb shows in-frame clones only, minus some. The sample holds approximately 140,000 clones, more than 80% seen once. The V gene is TRBV4-1, the J gene TRBJ2-1, with D perhaps matching TRBD2 (6 bases). The TCR comes from a man between 18 and 35 years old with COVID-19, enrolled during active disease. Sequenced sample: peripheral blood. CDR3 in amino acids: CASSPQVGLNEQFF. The CDR3 DNA reads as TGCGCCAGCAGCCCGCAGGTGGGACTCAATGAGCAGTTCTTC.